The present T cell receptor (beta chain) was sequenced within a study of blood T cell repertoires in COVID-19 (TCRdb year 2020). Turning to the overall study: Collaborator samples came from the United States, Italy and Spain and covered acute and convalescent phases of COVID-19. The sample metadata nearly always contained a de-identified subject ID, COVID-19 status, age in years and sex. The material from the prospective study consisted of cDNA or gDNA derived from T cells, B-cell-depleted T cells, or PBMCs. HLA class I and class II types, where available, came from metadata supplied by the sample provider rather than from assay-based typing. The repertoires were released in a freely available public database intended as a resource for research on the immune response to SARS-CoV-2. Subjects who had been exposed to COVID-19, were actively infected with it, or had recovered from it provided the deeply sampled blood TCRbeta repertoires that made up the dataset. Samples were obtained from the ongoing ImmuneRACE study (first 160 participants) and from 950 to 1,500 subjects provided by 6 global collaborators. Overall results and qualifications from the work: The quantity of clinical and demographic metadata differed by source and by participant and was supplied without curation.

The immunoSEQ Assay, a bias-controlled multiplex PCR, was used to amplify TCRbeta CDR3 regions from genomic DNA. The study's own analysis went as follows. Nucleated cell counts per sample were estimated from amplification of reference gene primers within the assay. To quantify the absolute abundance of each unique TCRbeta CDR3 rearrangement, sequence reads were collapsed and filtered. For each sample, productive Simpson clonality was calculated by taking the square root of Simpson's diversity index across productive rearrangements. TCRdb carries this immuneACCESS record with in-frame sequences only. Its versions omit some clonotypes, under half of them owing to an unresolved V gene in the studies checked, with the rest unexplained. V and J calls and clone size are given by that table; D and trimming were obtained from the DNA. Recorded for this sample are around 79,000 clones; less than 90% of them occurred a single time. The top ten clones comprise 9.1% of the sample.

Points on this clone: Its antigen is still unknown. There are no base qualities to consult, and no much larger clone falls within one base.

Collaborating institutions collected whole blood in K2EDTA tubes following their own protocols. For TCRbeta analysis, collaborator samples were shipped as frozen whole blood, as isolated PBMCs, or as DNA extracted from either sample type. V and J are trimmed by 4 bases and 5 bases, and the gene matches miss 5 bases of the junction. For CDR1 and CDR2, the germline V gene lists MGHRA and YSYEKL. The cysteine opens and the phenylalanine closes a CDR3 of 14 amino acids. Here the CDR3 DNA is all that survives: 42 bases in frame from base 1. The sequence joins TRBV4-1 to TRBJ1-5; 7 central nucleotides agree with TRBD1. The sequencing input was peripheral blood. This TCR came from a human donor in a cohort sampled during active COVID-19. The nucleotide sequence is TGCGCCAGCAGCCCAGACAGGGTGGATCAGCCCCAGCATTTT. Protein translation: CASSPDRVDQPQHF.